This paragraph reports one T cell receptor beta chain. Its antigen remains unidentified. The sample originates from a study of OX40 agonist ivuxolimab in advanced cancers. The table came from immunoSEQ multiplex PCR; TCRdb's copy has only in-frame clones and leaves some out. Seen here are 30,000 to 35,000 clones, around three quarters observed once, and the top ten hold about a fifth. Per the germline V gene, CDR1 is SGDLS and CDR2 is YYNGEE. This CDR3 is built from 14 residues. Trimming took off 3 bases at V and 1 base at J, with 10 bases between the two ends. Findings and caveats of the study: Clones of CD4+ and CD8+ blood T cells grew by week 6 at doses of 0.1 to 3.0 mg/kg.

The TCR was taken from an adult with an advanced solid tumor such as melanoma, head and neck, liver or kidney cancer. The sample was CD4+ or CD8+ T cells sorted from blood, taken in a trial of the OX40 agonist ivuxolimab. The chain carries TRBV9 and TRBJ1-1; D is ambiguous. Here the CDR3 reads CASSGSGPNTEAFF. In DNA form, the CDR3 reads TGTGCCAGCAGCGGCTCGGGTCCGAACACTGAAGCTTTCTTT.